The rows below give T cell receptor beta chains drawn from one sample of a study of blood T cell repertoires in COVID-19. Data came from immunoSEQ multiplex PCR; TCRdb stores just in-frame clones and leaves some out. The data contain 300,000 to 500,000 clones, around 90% of them singletons. Sequenced sample: PBMCs or T cells enriched from blood (not recorded which). The origin of the receptors is a woman in her forties with acute COVID-19. Both conserved end residues are part of each CDR3. The order of the fields is D gene, V gene, clone size, J gene, CDR3 DNA, CDR3 protein. D genes are given only for firm matches. Expanded clones get a size class; other rows say once, few or many, or leave the size out.

d_gene: .
v_gene: TRBV5-5
abundance: .
j_gene: TRBJ2-3
CDR3nt: TGTGCCAGCGAGGGTCCTATTCCGGATACGCAGTATTTT
CDR3aa: CASEGPIPDTQYF

d_gene: .
v_gene: TRBV25-1
abundance: .
j_gene: TRBJ1-5
CDR3nt: TGTGCCAGCAGTGAATCGAGGGGGGGTCAGCCCCAGCATTTT
CDR3aa: CASSESRGGQPQHF

d_gene: TRBD2
v_gene: TRBV5-4
abundance: .
j_gene: TRBJ2-3
CDR3nt: TGTGCCAGCAGCTTACGGGGGGGCTCGGATACGCAGTATTTT
CDR3aa: CASSLRGGSDTQYF

d_gene: .
v_gene: TRBV3-1/TRBV3-2
abundance: once
j_gene: TRBJ1-2
CDR3nt: TGTGCCAGCAGCCATGCCGAGTTTGGCTACACCTTC
CDR3aa: CASSHAEFGYTF

d_gene: .
v_gene: TRBV10-3
abundance: once
j_gene: TRBJ1-2
CDR3nt: TGTGCCATCAGTGATTTCGACAGTAACTATGGCTACACCTTC
CDR3aa: CAISDFDSNYGYTF

d_gene: .
v_gene: TRBV7-2
abundance: .
j_gene: TRBJ2-1
CDR3nt: TGTGCCAGCAGCTTAGTGCAGGTAGAGCAGTTCTTC
CDR3aa: CASSLVQVEQFF

d_gene: TRBD1
v_gene: TRBV5-6
abundance: .
j_gene: TRBJ1-6
CDR3nt: TGTGCCAGCAGTCTTATACAGGGGGAGAATTCACCCCTCCACTTT
CDR3aa: CASSLIQGENSPLHF

d_gene: .
v_gene: TRBV6-5
abundance: .
j_gene: TRBJ2-7
CDR3nt: TGTGCCAGCACAGGGGTTCATTACGAGCAGTACTTC
CDR3aa: CASTGVHYEQYF

d_gene: .
v_gene: TRBV27
abundance: once
j_gene: TRBJ1-1
CDR3nt: TGTGCCAGCAGTTTAGCGCTTAGCAGTGAAGCTTTCTTT
CDR3aa: CASSLALSSEAFF

d_gene: TRBD1
v_gene: TRBV19
abundance: .
j_gene: TRBJ1-1
CDR3nt: TGTGCCAGTAGTCCCTGGGACAGGGGTCCTGAAGCTTTCTTT
CDR3aa: CASSPWDRGPEAFF

d_gene: TRBD1
v_gene: TRBV20-1
abundance: .
j_gene: TRBJ1-1
CDR3nt: TGCAGTGCTAGTAGACAGGGGAACACTGAAGCTTTCTTT
CDR3aa: CSASRQGNTEAFF

d_gene: .
v_gene: TRBV27
abundance: .
j_gene: TRBJ1-5
CDR3nt: TGTGCCAGCAGTTTTAGGGGGGGCATAAGCAATCAGCCCCAGCATTTT
CDR3aa: CASSFRGGISNQPQHF

d_gene: .
v_gene: TRBV30
abundance: .
j_gene: TRBJ1-2
CDR3nt: TGTGCCTGGAGACCAAGTGGCGGGATCGTCGGGGGCTACACCTTC
CDR3aa: CAWRPSGGIVGGYTF

d_gene: TRBD1
v_gene: TRBV24-1
abundance: .
j_gene: TRBJ2-2
CDR3nt: TGTGCCACCCAACCGCACTCCCCAGGGGGCACCGGGGAGCTGTTTTTT
CDR3aa: CATQPHSPGGTGELFF

d_gene: .
v_gene: TRBV2
abundance: .
j_gene: TRBJ1-1
CDR3nt: TGTGCCAGCAGTGTGAGGATGGTGGCTTTCTTT
CDR3aa: CASSVRMVAFF

d_gene: .
v_gene: TRBV4-1
abundance: .
j_gene: TRBJ2-5
CDR3nt: TGCGCCAGCAGCCAAGCCCCGACAGGGAGGGAGACCCAGTACTTC
CDR3aa: CASSQAPTGRETQYF

d_gene: .
v_gene: TRBV29-1
abundance: once
j_gene: TRBJ1-1
CDR3nt: TGCAGCGTTGACAGGGGTGGCACTGAAGCTTTCTTT
CDR3aa: CSVDRGGTEAFF

d_gene: .
v_gene: TRBV7-9
abundance: .
j_gene: TRBJ1-3
CDR3nt: TGTGCCAGCAGCTTAGAATCCGGGGCTGGAAACACCATATATTTT
CDR3aa: CASSLESGAGNTIYF

d_gene: .
v_gene: TRBV9
abundance: .
j_gene: TRBJ1-1
CDR3nt: TGTGCCAGCAGCGTAGGGTACTCTAACACTGAAGCTTTCTTT
CDR3aa: CASSVGYSNTEAFF

d_gene: .
v_gene: TRBV5-1
abundance: few
j_gene: TRBJ1-4
CDR3nt: TGCGCCAGCAGCACGGACAGCTTTAATGAAAAACTGTTTTTT
CDR3aa: CASSTDSFNEKLFF

d_gene: .
v_gene: TRBV10-1
abundance: once
j_gene: TRBJ1-3
CDR3nt: TGCGCCAGCAGTGAGTCCGGGATCTACTCTGGAAACACCATATATTTT
CDR3aa: CASSESGIYSGNTIYF

d_gene: TRBD2
v_gene: TRBV20-1
abundance: .
j_gene: TRBJ2-4
CDR3nt: TGCAGTGCTAGTCCTAGCGGGGGCCTAATAGCCAAAAACATTCAGTACTTC
CDR3aa: CSASPSGGLIAKNIQYF

d_gene: .
v_gene: TRBV6-1
abundance: .
j_gene: TRBJ2-2
CDR3nt: TGTGCCAGCAGTGAAGAGGGGTCCCGGGTCGGGGAGCTGTTTTTT
CDR3aa: CASSEEGSRVGELFF

d_gene: TRBD2
v_gene: TRBV7-6
abundance: .
j_gene: TRBJ2-7
CDR3nt: TGTGCCAGCAGCCCCGGGACTAGCGTCACCTACGAGCAGTACTTC
CDR3aa: CASSPGTSVTYEQYF

d_gene: TRBD1
v_gene: TRBV5-1
abundance: .
j_gene: TRBJ1-1
CDR3nt: TGCGCCAGCAGCTTGACCGGGACAGGGGGCGCTGGGACTGAAGCTTTCTTT
CDR3aa: CASSLTGTGGAGTEAFF

d_gene: TRBD2
v_gene: TRBV10-3
abundance: .
j_gene: TRBJ2-3
CDR3nt: TGTGCCATCGGCTCTAGCGGGGGGGCGACAGATACGCAGTATTTT
CDR3aa: CAIGSSGGATDTQYF

d_gene: TRBD2
v_gene: TRBV11-2
abundance: .
j_gene: TRBJ2-1
CDR3nt: TGTGCCAGCAGCCCCCCCCGGGGGGATACATATTACAATGAGCAGTTCTTC
CDR3aa: CASSPPRGDTYYNEQFF

d_gene: .
v_gene: TRBV30
abundance: .
j_gene: TRBJ1-2
CDR3nt: TGTGCCTTGGGGGAAAGGGGGAGTGGCTACACCTTC
CDR3aa: CALGERGSGYTF

d_gene: .
v_gene: TRBV28
abundance: .
j_gene: TRBJ2-7
CDR3nt: TGTGCCAGCAGTTTATTTCGGTACGAGCAGTACTTC
CDR3aa: CASSLFRYEQYF

d_gene: .
v_gene: TRBV7-9
abundance: .
j_gene: TRBJ2-1
CDR3nt: TGTGCCAGCAGCTTAGAAATGGAGCCCGAGCAGTTCTTC
CDR3aa: CASSLEMEPEQFF

d_gene: .
v_gene: TRBV18
abundance: .
j_gene: TRBJ1-1
CDR3nt: TGTGCCAGCTCACCACAGGGGTACTACACTGAAGCTTTCTTT
CDR3aa: CASSPQGYYTEAFF

d_gene: TRBD1
v_gene: TRBV5-4
abundance: .
j_gene: TRBJ1-3
CDR3nt: TGTGCCAGCAGCTCGTGGACAGGGAGGTCTGGAAACACCATATATTTT
CDR3aa: CASSSWTGRSGNTIYF

d_gene: TRBD1
v_gene: TRBV5-1
abundance: .
j_gene: TRBJ2-7
CDR3nt: TGCGCCAGCAGCTTGGGGACAGGGCAATCCTACGAGCAGTACTTC
CDR3aa: CASSLGTGQSYEQYF

d_gene: TRBD1
v_gene: TRBV7-4
abundance: .
j_gene: TRBJ1-5
CDR3nt: TGTGCCAGCAGCTGGGGACAGCTCAATAGCAATCAGCCCCAGCATTTT
CDR3aa: CASSWGQLNSNQPQHF

d_gene: TRBD1
v_gene: TRBV4-2
abundance: .
j_gene: TRBJ1-2
CDR3nt: TGTGCCAGCAGCCGACAATCCCGGGACAGCGGTTTTAACTATGGCTACACCTTC
CDR3aa: CASSRQSRDSGFNYGYTF

d_gene: TRBD2
v_gene: TRBV3-1/TRBV3-2
abundance: .
j_gene: TRBJ2-1
CDR3nt: TGTGCCAGCAGCCCCGGGACTAGTTACAATGAGCAGTTCTTC
CDR3aa: CASSPGTSYNEQFF

d_gene: .
v_gene: TRBV3-1/TRBV3-2
abundance: .
j_gene: TRBJ1-1
CDR3nt: TGTGCCAGCAACCCCGCGGGGACCACTGAAGCTTTCTTT
CDR3aa: CASNPAGTTEAFF

d_gene: .
v_gene: TRBV10-3
abundance: .
j_gene: TRBJ2-7
CDR3nt: TGTGCCATCAGTGAGACCGGACAGACCTACGAGCAGTACTTC
CDR3aa: CAISETGQTYEQYF

d_gene: .
v_gene: TRBV5-8
abundance: .
j_gene: TRBJ1-5
CDR3nt: TGTGCCAGCACTCTGCAGGTTAGGAATCAGCCCCAGCATTTT
CDR3aa: CASTLQVRNQPQHF

d_gene: TRBD1
v_gene: TRBV24-1
abundance: .
j_gene: TRBJ2-2
CDR3nt: TGTGCCACCAGTGAACGAACAGGGGGCGAGCCCGGGGAGCTGTTTTTT
CDR3aa: CATSERTGGEPGELFF

d_gene: TRBD1
v_gene: TRBV7-8
abundance: .
j_gene: TRBJ1-5
CDR3nt: TGTGCCAGCAGCCATGGACAGGGCAATCAGCCCCAGCATTTT
CDR3aa: CASSHGQGNQPQHF

d_gene: .
v_gene: TRBV7-9
abundance: .
j_gene: TRBJ1-1
CDR3nt: TGTGCCAGCAGCTTCCCAGAGGGTGGTGACACTGAAGCTTTCTTT
CDR3aa: CASSFPEGGDTEAFF

d_gene: TRBD1
v_gene: TRBV24-1
abundance: .
j_gene: TRBJ2-5
CDR3nt: TGTGCCACCAGTGACCCAGGACAGGGGGAAGAGACCCAGTACTTC
CDR3aa: CATSDPGQGEETQYF

d_gene: .
v_gene: TRBV19
abundance: few
j_gene: TRBJ1-6
CDR3nt: TGTGCCAGTAGTTACGCCTTCGACAGTACCTCACCCCTCCACTTT
CDR3aa: CASSYAFDSTSPLHF